The 10 T cell receptor beta chains reported below all come from one sample, sequenced in a study of blood T cell repertoires in COVID-19. Sequencing used immunoSEQ multiplex PCR; TCRdb keeps in-frame clones, though not all of them. The sample records over 100,000 clones, about 88% being singletons. The sample taken for sequencing was peripheral blood. The receptors were gathered from a man in his forties with acute or convalescent COVID-19.

This clone was seen only a few times. As DNA, the CDR3 is TGTGCCAGCAGTCCAAGCGGGGTACACACCGGGGAGCTGTTTTTT. Translation: CASSPSGVHTGELFF. The chain employs TRBV6-2 or TRBV6-3 and TRBJ2-2; 7 bases are shared with TRBD2. The CDR3 contains 15 residues. CDR1 and CDR2 (germline): MNHEY, SVGEGT. The V gene end was trimmed by 5 bases and the J gene end by 3 bases; junction bases not matched to a gene: 6.

The rearrangement joins TRBV28 to TRBJ1-5; 9 positions agree with TRBD1. This CDR3 comprises 16 residues. CDR1 and CDR2 from the germline V gene are MDHEN and SYDVKM. Germline trimming cut 6 bases from V and 1 base from J; bases unmatched to any gene: 7. CDR3 protein: CASRDRGSGSNQPQHF. CDR3 in DNA: TGTGCCAGCAGGGACAGGGGCTCGGGGAGCAATCAGCCCCAGCATTTT. Supplemented by reference TRBV28 and TRBJ1-5, the full variable domain reads DVKVTQSSRYLVKRTGEKVFLECVQDMDHENMFWYRQDPGLGLRLIYFSYDVKMKEKGDIPEGYSVSREKKERFSLILESASTNQTSMYLCASRDRGSGSNQPQHFGDGTRLSIL.

This clone has a single count. V is TRBV5-1 and J is TRBJ1-1; 11 bases fit TRBD1. Germline assignment: CDR1 SGHRS and CDR2 YFSETQ. V was pared by 4 bases and J by 12 bases, with 11 bases of the junction left unmatched. The CDR3 has 14 residues. The CDR3 DNA follows: TGCGCCAGCAGCCGGACAGGGGGCTCTGAGGGGTCTTTCTTT. It encodes CASSRTGGSEGSFF.

This clone appeared a single time. Other DNA sequences from this sample encode an identical CDR3 as well. V is TRBV11-2 and J is TRBJ2-1, with 7 bases lining up with TRBD1. J gave up 0 bases and V 4 bases, and 9 bases lay outside the gene matches. The V gene's germline CDR1 is SGHAT and CDR2 FQNNGV. This CDR3 contains 17 residues. The CDR3 reads CASSYTGTALSYNEQFF. CDR3 nucleotides: TGTGCCAGCAGCTATACCGGGACAGCCCTCTCCTACAATGAGCAGTTCTTC.

The chain carries TRBV3-1 (or the pseudogene TRBV3-2) and TRBJ2-5; TRBD1 matches 8 bases. Per germline, CDR1 LGHDT and CDR2 YNNKEL (reference sequence). V shed 4 bases, J shed 4 bases, and the junction held 8 bases outside the gene matches. The CDR3 spans 15 residues. The chain's CDR3 is CASSLRTGMRETQYF. CDR3 sequence (DNA): TGTGCCAGCAGCCTTAGGACAGGGATGAGAGAGACCCAGTACTTC.

The V gene is TRBV5-4, the J gene TRBJ2-7; 8 positions match TRBD1. V lost 5 bases and J lost 4; bases outside the gene matches: 8. The CDR3 sequence is 14 residues long. CDR1 and CDR2 from the germline V gene are SGHNT and YYREEE (reference sequence). This CDR3 is CASSSPGQVYEQYF. The CDR3 DNA sequence: TGTGCCAGCAGTTCTCCGGGACAGGTATACGAGCAGTACTTC.

The genes are TRBV30 and TRBJ2-5; D might be TRBD2 (6 bases). V dropped 0 bases and J dropped 10 bases, with 15 bases sitting between them. The CDR3 has 13 residues. CDR1 is GTSNPN, CDR2 SVGIG, per germline (reference sequence). This CDR3 is CAWSVQPGVIQYF. CDR3 sequence (DNA): TGTGCCTGGAGTGTACAACCGGGGGTGATCCAGTACTTC.

This clone occurred a few times. CDR3 amino acids: CASSLGLAGLYEQFF. In DNA, the CDR3 is TGCGCCAGCAGCTTGGGACTAGCGGGACTCTATGAGCAGTTCTTC. The V and J genes are TRBV5-1 and TRBJ2-1; 11 bases map to TRBD2. CDR1 SGHRS and CDR2 YFSETQ come from the germline V gene. V dropped 0 bases and J dropped 8; count of bases not matched to a gene: 4. The CDR3 consists of 15 residues.

The chain recombines TRBV6-1 with TRBJ1-2, with D perhaps TRBD1 (5 bases). Germline V gives CDR1 MNHNS, CDR2 SASEGT. V lost 3 bases to trimming and J lost 2 bases, with 13 bases between them. The CDR3 spans 15 residues. CDR3 in DNA: TGTGCCAGCAGTGAGGGACTGGGGCGGAACTATGGCTACACCTTC. It specifies CASSEGLGRNYGYTF.

The gene calls are TRBV11-2 and TRBJ1-1; 7 bases are shared with TRBD1. CDR1 SGHAT and CDR2 FQNNGV come from the germline V gene. CDR3 size: 15 residues. Trimming cost V 3 bases and J 0 bases; bases outside gene matches: 4. The CDR3 loop reads CASSFRGPLNTEAFF. The CDR3 DNA reads TGTGCCAGCAGCTTTAGGGGGCCCTTGAACACTGAAGCTTTCTTT.